One T cell receptor (beta chain) is described in this entry. This sample is part of a study of T cell changes during pregnancy in multiple sclerosis. Profiled with immunoSEQ multiplex PCR; TCRdb holds only in-frame clones, not every one. The sample records tens of thousands of clones, about nine tenths being singletons. CDR1 and CDR2 (germline): SGHRS, YFSETQ. The V end lost 4 bases, the J end lost 0 bases, and 17 bases lay between the germline ends. The CDR3 contains 17 residues. The chain carries TRBV5-1 and TRBJ2-1; D might be TRBD1 (8 bases). This clonotype was sampled from a female donor in good health, enrolled as a control in a pregnancy study. The sample was peripheral blood, taken after pregnancy. The CDR3 region has the DNA TGCGCCAGCAGCCCGGGAGGCGGGACAGGCTCCTACAATGAGCAGTTCTTC. It translates to CASSPGGGTGSYNEQFF.